This TCR beta chain was recovered during a study of CD8+CD57+ T cells in acquired aplastic anemia. Study-wide background: Each DNA sample taken from sorted CD4+ and CD8+ cells came to approximately 3.3 ug on average.

Trimming took off 9 bases at V and 6 bases at J, with 15 bases between the two ends. Germline loops: CDR1 LNHDA, CDR2 SQIVND (reference sequence). This CDR3 is 12 amino acids long. Patients chosen for sequencing had CD8+CD57+ cells that had expanded, as shown by flow cytometry. Every one of the patients had aplastic anemia (severe, acquired). Genomic DNA, the template, was used for profiling of the TCR beta VDJ and CDR3. TCRdb analysed the reads with MiXCR anew, one entry per CDR3 protein. The sample carries approximately 130,000 distinct CDR3 sequences, under 65% recorded once. Regarding the study as a whole: Patients and controls had in common 25 to 35 CD8+ CDR3 sequences. Between patients and controls, CD8+ Simpson's diversity did not vary significantly.

Comments on this clonotype: Its antigen remains unknown.

Input material: sorted CD4+, CD8+, or CD8+CD57+ T cells (not recorded which) from PBMCs. The rearrangement links TRBV19 to TRBJ2-7, with unresolved D. The sequence was collected from a human donor with aplastic anemia. CDR3 DNA sequence: TGTGCCAGCAGTTTACCCGGTGGCGAGCAGTACTTC. This sequence encodes CASSLPGGEQYF.